This passage covers 8 T cell receptor beta chains from one sample sequenced in a study of post-analysis software for immune sequencing data. Study outcomes and limitations: Higher frequency in patients than in controls was seen for roughly five TRBV segments, with TRBV5-6, TRBV5-1 and TRBV20-1 among them.

These TCRs are of unknown antigen specificity. Researchers reported that TCR beta cDNA libraries carried unique molecular identifiers. A single record per CDR3 protein comes from TCRdb applying MiXCR to the PCR reads. This repertoire shows some 370,000 distinct CDR3 sequences, about a third found once; its top ten account for roughly 12%. The sequenced material came from blood. The receptor set was obtained from a girl aged 5-17 years with multiple sclerosis.

This clonotype was counted between two and nine times. The rearrangement uses TRBV20-1 and TRBJ2-5; the D is unclear. Trimming shortened V by 0 bases and J by 1 base, and 9 bases separated the two germline ends. The CDR3 runs to 14 residues. The germline gives CDR1 DFQATT, CDR2 SNEGSKA (reference sequence). In DNA form, the CDR3 reads TGCAGTGCTAGAGATCGTCTCCTCCAAGAGACCCAGTACTTC. Amino acid sequence: CSARDRLLQETQYF.

The chain links TRBV6-2 or TRBV6-3 to TRBJ1-2, with D uncertain. This CDR3 is built from 13 residues. Germline assignment: CDR1 MNHEY and CDR2 SVGEGT. Trimming cost V 10 bases and J 5 bases, with 17 bases left between them. The CDR3 bases are TGTGCCACCCTCGTCGGATTTGCTTATGGCTACACCTTC. Its protein product is CATLVGFAYGYTF.

This clonotype was seen once. The chain combines TRBV20-1 with TRBJ1-5, with D hard to call. This CDR3 has 12 residues. Per germline, CDR1 DFQATT and CDR2 SNEGSKA (reference sequence). V lost 7 bases to trimming and J lost 0 bases, with 7 bases between them. The CDR3 bases are TGCAGTGTCAGCGGTAGCAATCAGCCCCAGCATTTT. It codes for CSVSGSNQPQHF.

The chain recombines TRBV5-1 with TRBJ2-7, with D possibly TRBD2 on 5 matching bases. Germline assignment: CDR1 SGHRS and CDR2 YFSETQ. V dropped 0 bases and J dropped 3 bases, with 13 bases sitting between them. There are 15 residues in the CDR3. The CDR3 loop is CASSLGWGSDYEQYF. Written as DNA, the CDR3 is TGCGCCAGCAGCTTGGGCTGGGGTAGCGACTACGAGCAGTACTTC.

In its sample, this clonotype was seen a few times. V gene TRBV27 combines with J gene TRBJ2-7; no clear D gene. Germline V gene sequence: CDR1 MNHEY, CDR2 SMNVEV (reference sequence). This CDR3 comprises 15 residues. Deletions cut 5 bases from V and 3 bases from J, with 17 bases between. In nucleotides, the CDR3 is TGTGCCAGCAGTCCCCTGACCCATATTTTCTACGAGCAGTACTTC. This gives the protein CASSPLTHIFYEQYF.

This clonotype has a handful of counts. The chain employs TRBV28 and TRBJ2-5; D unresolved. This CDR3 contains 12 residues. Germline loops: CDR1 MDHEN, CDR2 SYDVKM. The ends were cut back, 6 bases at V and 5 bases at J, with 10 bases in the middle. CDR3 in amino acids: CASRGSWETQYF. In DNA form, the CDR3 reads TGTGCCAGCAGGGGTAGTTGGGAGACCCAGTACTTC.

This clonotype was picked up a small number of times. This sequence joins TRBV4-1 and TRBJ1-2, with no clear D. The CDR3 runs to 15 residues. V shed 4 bases and J shed 0 bases, with 12 bases lying between them. Looked up from germline, CDR1 is MGHRA and CDR2 is YSYEKL. Here the CDR3 reads CASSPLKVPNYGYTF. CDR3 DNA sequence: TGCGCCAGCAGCCCGCTAAAGGTTCCTAACTATGGCTACACCTTC.

CDR3 in amino acids: CASSLGVVQPQHF. DNA of the CDR3: TGTGCCAGCAGTTTGGGAGTCGTTCAGCCCCAGCATTTT. V is TRBV12-3 or TRBV12-4 and J is TRBJ1-5; D unresolved. The CDR3 length is 13 residues. V shed 3 bases and J shed 6 bases, with 9 bases lying between them.